A selection of T cell receptor beta chains follows, all from one sample in a study of radiation and T cells in renal cell carcinoma. Generated by immunoSEQ multiplex PCR, the TCRdb table keeps only in-frame clones and is missing some. The sample includes some 120,000 clones, 81% of them seen just once. Sequencing used blood, obtained from a patient whose treatment included radiotherapy and nephrectomy. The receptors derive from a man in his forties or fifties with renal cell carcinoma. Both conserved end residues are part of each CDR3. The order of the fields is CDR3 length, clone size, J gene, D gene, V gene, CDR3 DNA, CDR3 protein. A D gene is named only where the DNA matches it firmly. Where a row states a size, it is once, few, many or the class of an expanded clone; other rows omit it.

15 | - | TRBJ2-2 | TRBD1 | TRBV13 | TGTGCCAGCAGCTTGTCGACAGGGGTGGTCGGGGAGCTGTTTTTT | CASSLSTGVVGELFF
13 | - | TRBJ2-7 | - | TRBV7-6 | TGTGCCAGCAGCTTAAATGCAGCCTACGAGCAGTACTTC | CASSLNAAYEQYF
15 | - | TRBJ2-1 | TRBD2 | TRBV2 | TGTGCCAGCAGTGAAAGTAGACTAGCGGGGGGTGAGCAGTTCTTC | CASSESRLAGGEQFF
15 | once | TRBJ2-1 | TRBD2 | TRBV7-2 | TGTGCCAGCAGCAATCCAGCGGGAGGGTACAATGAGCAGTTCTTC | CASSNPAGGYNEQFF
16 | - | TRBJ1-5 | - | TRBV21-1 | TGTGCCAGCAGCAAAGAACTCGACAGGGCTGATCAGCCCCAGCATTTT | CASSKELDRADQPQHF
15 | - | TRBJ1-2 | TRBD1 | TRBV27 | TGTGCCAGCAGTTTAGCTGGGACAGGGTACTATGGCTACACCTTC | CASSLAGTGYYGYTF
18 | - | TRBJ2-1 | - | TRBV9 | TGTGCCAGCAGCGTATTCCCGGCAGAGGTCGGCTCCTACAATGAGCAGTTCTTC | CASSVFPAEVGSYNEQFF
12 | once | TRBJ2-5 | - | TRBV6-1 | TGTGCCAGCAGCCGGGACGTAGAGACCCAGTACTTC | CASSRDVETQYF
13 | few | TRBJ1-5 | - | TRBV5-1 | TGCGCCAGCAGCTTTTCAGCATCCCAGCCCCAGCATTTT | CASSFSASQPQHF
15 | - | TRBJ2-1 | - | TRBV4-1 | TGCGCCAGCAGCCATCCGGGGGACAATTACAATGAGCAGTTCTTC | CASSHPGDNYNEQFF
14 | - | TRBJ2-3 | TRBD1 | TRBV29-1 | TGCAGCTCGAGTAGGGGGCTTGGCACAGATACGCAGTATTTT | CSSSRGLGTDTQYF
13 | - | TRBJ2-6 | - | TRBV29-1 | TGCAGCGTTGCAGGGCAAAGGGCCAACGTCCTGACTTTC | CSVAGQRANVLTF
15 | - | TRBJ2-3 | TRBD2 | TRBV5-4 | TGTGCCAGCAGCCGGTCGGCGGGAGGCACAGATACGCAGTATTTT | CASSRSAGGTDTQYF
13 | - | TRBJ2-3 | TRBD1 | TRBV19 | TGTGCCACCCGGGACAGGGGCACAGATACGCAGTATTTT | CATRDRGTDTQYF
15 | - | TRBJ1-1 | TRBD1 | TRBV6-6 | TGTGCCAGCAGTCGCCAGGGACAGGGTTTAGCTGAAGCTTTCTTT | CASSRQGQGLAEAFF
14 | - | TRBJ2-7 | TRBD1 | TRBV6-1 | TGTGCCAGCAGTGAGGTACAGGGGAATCACGAGCAGTACTTC | CASSEVQGNHEQYF
14 | - | TRBJ1-5 | - | TRBV27 | TGTGCCAGCAGTTTATCGGGGCTGTATCAGCCCCAGCATTTT | CASSLSGLYQPQHF
15 | - | TRBJ2-3 | - | TRBV2 | TGTGCCAGTTCGGGTCGGGGACTTGGCACAGATACGCAGTATTTT | CASSGRGLGTDTQYF
20 | - | TRBJ1-2 | - | TRBV9 | TGTGCCAGCAGCGCGTACCCGCCAAGCCCCCCCGGGAAGTCTAACTATGGCTACACCTTC | CASSAYPPSPPGKSNYGYTF
16 | - | TRBJ2-3 | TRBD2 | TRBV5-4 | TGTGCCAGCAGCGCTAGACTAGCGGGAAGCACAGATACGCAGTATTTT | CASSARLAGSTDTQYF
12 | - | TRBJ1-4 | - | TRBV27 | TGTGCCAGCAGAACCACGGCGGGAGTCCCATTTTTT | CASRTTAGVPFF
14 | - | TRBJ2-1 | - | TRBV5-1 | TGCGCCAGCACTCAAACAGGGCATCACAATGAGCAGTTCTTC | CASTQTGHHNEQFF
16 | - | TRBJ2-3 | - | TRBV5-1 | TGCGCCAGCAGCTCCGGGACCCTTTGGGCGGCAGATACGCAGTATTTT | CASSSGTLWAADTQYF
15 | - | TRBJ2-5 | - | TRBV19 | TGTGCCAGTAGTCGGACGACGGGGAGATACGAGACCCAGTACTTC | CASSRTTGRYETQYF
16 | - | TRBJ2-1 | TRBD2 | TRBV13 | TGTGCCAGCAGTTCGCGCGGGACTAGCGGATCCAATGAGCAGTTCTTC | CASSSRGTSGSNEQFF
12 | - | TRBJ1-3 | TRBD1 | TRBV18 | TGTGCCAGCTCACCAGGAATGGGGACAGCCTATTTT | CASSPGMGTAYF
14 | - | TRBJ2-5 | - | TRBV30 | TGTGCCTGGAGTGTACTGTCGGGTCAAGAGACCCAGTACTTC | CAWSVLSGQETQYF
15 | - | TRBJ1-6 | TRBD1 | TRBV6-1 | TGTGCCAGCAGTAGACGGGACAGCTTTAATTCACCCCTCCACTTT | CASSRRDSFNSPLHF
16 | - | TRBJ2-7 | - | TRBV7-2 | TGTGCCAGCAGCCCGCCCGTATCCTCCAGGGGCTACGAGCAGTACTTC | CASSPPVSSRGYEQYF
16 | - | TRBJ2-2 | TRBD1 | TRBV28 | TGTGCCAGCACCGATGGGAGGGACAGGGGGCCCGGGGAGCTGTTTTTT | CASTDGRDRGPGELFF
13 | - | TRBJ1-3 | TRBD1 | TRBV6-5 | TGTGCCACCAGACAGGGGGCTGGAAACACCATATATTTT | CATRQGAGNTIYF
16 | - | TRBJ1-3 | - | TRBV6-1 | TGTGCCAGCAGTGAAAAAATAGGCGGCTCTGGAAACACCATATATTTT | CASSEKIGGSGNTIYF
13 | once | TRBJ2-7 | TRBD1 | TRBV11-2 | TGTGCCAGCAGGAATACAGGGGTTCGCGAGCAGTACTTC | CASRNTGVREQYF
15 | - | TRBJ2-2 | - | TRBV5-1 | TGCGCCAGCAGCTTGGAGGGACAAAACACCGGGGAGCTGTTTTTT | CASSLEGQNTGELFF
12 | - | TRBJ2-2 | - | TRBV15 | TGTGCCACCCGCAGGGACACCGGGGAGCTGTTTTTT | CATRRDTGELFF
16 | once | TRBJ2-7 | - | TRBV5-4 | TGTGCCAGCAGCTTGGACGGGGGGCCCTACCGTCGGGAGCAGTACTTC | CASSLDGGPYRREQYF
15 | - | TRBJ1-2 | TRBD1 | TRBV28 | TGTGCCAGCAGTTCCATCAACAGGGGGCTGGAGGGCTACACCTTC | CASSSINRGLEGYTF
15 | - | TRBJ1-4 | - | TRBV7-9 | TGTGCCAGCGAAGGGGGGACGCAGCAGGGCGAAAAACTGTTTTTT | CASEGGTQQGEKLFF
13 | - | TRBJ2-1 | - | TRBV6-1 | TGTGCCAGCGGTTGGACGGACTACAATGAGCAGTTCTTC | CASGWTDYNEQFF
13 | - | TRBJ2-3 | - | TRBV6-5 | TGTGCCATCTCTCCCCCGGGGACAGATACGCAGTATTTT | CAISPPGTDTQYF
15 | - | TRBJ1-2 | - | TRBV2 | TGTGCCAGCAGTGATGTTCAGGGGCCCTACTATGGCTACACCTTC | CASSDVQGPYYGYTF
11 | - | TRBJ2-1 | - | TRBV29-1 | TGCAGCGTTTTAAACTACGGAGGCCAGTTCTTC | CSVLNYGGQFF
15 | - | TRBJ1-4 | TRBD1 | TRBV6-5 | TGTGCCAGCAGTACGACAGGGGGTATAGGTGAAAAACTGTTTTTT | CASSTTGGIGEKLFF
16 | - | TRBJ2-1 | - | TRBV5-1 | TGCGCCAGCAGCTTGGCAGGGGGGTTCTTGGGGAATGAGCAGTTCTTC | CASSLAGGFLGNEQFF
14 | - | TRBJ2-7 | - | TRBV2 | TGTGCCAGCAGTGAAGTGGGGGGCACCTACGAGCAGTACTTC | CASSEVGGTYEQYF
18 | - | TRBJ2-7 | TRBD2 | TRBV5-3 | TGTGCCAGAAGCTTGGCTTCTAGCGGGAGCCAACGCTCCTACGAGCAGTACTTC | CARSLASSGSQRSYEQYF
11 | - | TRBJ2-7 | - | TRBV20-1 | TGCAGTGCTAGGAGTGGGTCCGAGCAGTACTTC | CSARSGSEQYF
13 | - | TRBJ1-1 | - | TRBV30 | TGTGCCTGGCAAGGACAAGAGAACACTGAAGCTTTCTTT | CAWQGQENTEAFF